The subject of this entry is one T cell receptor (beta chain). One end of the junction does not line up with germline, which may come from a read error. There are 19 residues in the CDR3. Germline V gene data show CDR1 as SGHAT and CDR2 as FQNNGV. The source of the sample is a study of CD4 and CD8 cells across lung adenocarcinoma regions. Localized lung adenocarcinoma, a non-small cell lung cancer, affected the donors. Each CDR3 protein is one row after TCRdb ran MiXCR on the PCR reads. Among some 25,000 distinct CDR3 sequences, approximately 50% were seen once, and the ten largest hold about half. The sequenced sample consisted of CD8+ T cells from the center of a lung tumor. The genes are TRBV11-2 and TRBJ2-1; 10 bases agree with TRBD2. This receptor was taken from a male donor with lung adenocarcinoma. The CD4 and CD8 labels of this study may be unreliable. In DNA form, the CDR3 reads TGTGCCAGCAGCTTAGTGGCCCAGCGGGAGGGCTGGGGACCCGATGAGCAGTTCTTT. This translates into CASSLVAQREGWGPDEQFF.